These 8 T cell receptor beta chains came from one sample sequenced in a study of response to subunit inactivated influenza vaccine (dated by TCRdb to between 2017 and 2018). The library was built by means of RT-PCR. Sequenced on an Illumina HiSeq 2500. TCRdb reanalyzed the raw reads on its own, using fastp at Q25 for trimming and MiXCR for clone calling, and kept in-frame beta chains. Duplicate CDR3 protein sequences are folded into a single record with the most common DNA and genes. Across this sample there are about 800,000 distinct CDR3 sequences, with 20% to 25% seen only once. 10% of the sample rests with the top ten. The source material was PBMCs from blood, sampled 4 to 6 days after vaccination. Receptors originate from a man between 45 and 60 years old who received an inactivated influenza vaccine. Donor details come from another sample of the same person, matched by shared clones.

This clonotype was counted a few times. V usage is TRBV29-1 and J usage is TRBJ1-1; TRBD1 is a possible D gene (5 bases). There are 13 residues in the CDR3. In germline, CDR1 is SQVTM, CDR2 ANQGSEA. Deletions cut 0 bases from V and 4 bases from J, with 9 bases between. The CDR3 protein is CSVEESQGTEAFF. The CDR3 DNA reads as TGCAGCGTTGAAGAGTCCCAGGGCACTGAAGCTTTCTTT.

The CDR3 DNA reads as TGCAGCGTTATAGGGGACGAGCAGTACTTC. Its translation: CSVIGDEQYF. The J gene is TRBJ2-7, the V gene TRBV29-1; the D gene is possibly TRBD1 (5 bases). CDR1 is SQVTM, CDR2 ANQGSEA, per germline. The CDR3 is made up of 10 amino acids. V was shortened by 5 bases and J by 5 bases, with 7 bases between the two germline ends.

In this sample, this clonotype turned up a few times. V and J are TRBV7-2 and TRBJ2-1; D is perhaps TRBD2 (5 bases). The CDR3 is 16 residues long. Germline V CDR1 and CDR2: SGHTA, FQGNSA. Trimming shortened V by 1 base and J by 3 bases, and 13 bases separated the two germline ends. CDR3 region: CASSLGALGLYNEQFF. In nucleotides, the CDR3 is TGTGCCAGCAGCTTAGGGGCACTAGGCCTCTACAATGAGCAGTTCTTC.

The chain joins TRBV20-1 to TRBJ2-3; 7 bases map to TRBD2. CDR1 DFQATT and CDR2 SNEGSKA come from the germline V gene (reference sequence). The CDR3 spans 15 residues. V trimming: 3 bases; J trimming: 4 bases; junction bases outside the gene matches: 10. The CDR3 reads CSASITSVLPDTQYF. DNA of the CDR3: TGCAGTGCTAGTATAACTAGCGTTTTGCCAGATACGCAGTATTTT.

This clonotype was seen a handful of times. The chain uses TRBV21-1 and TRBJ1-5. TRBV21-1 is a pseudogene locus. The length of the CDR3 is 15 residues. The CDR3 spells CASSKHGGYNQPQHF. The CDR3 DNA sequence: TGTGCCAGCAGCAAACACGGAGGGTACAATCAGCCCCAGCATTTT.

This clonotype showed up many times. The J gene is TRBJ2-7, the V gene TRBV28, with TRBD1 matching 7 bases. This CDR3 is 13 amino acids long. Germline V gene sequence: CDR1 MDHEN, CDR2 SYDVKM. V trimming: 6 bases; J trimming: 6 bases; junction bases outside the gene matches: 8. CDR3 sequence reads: CASRRQGPLEQYF. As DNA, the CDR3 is TGTGCCAGCAGGAGACAGGGACCCCTCGAGCAGTACTTC.

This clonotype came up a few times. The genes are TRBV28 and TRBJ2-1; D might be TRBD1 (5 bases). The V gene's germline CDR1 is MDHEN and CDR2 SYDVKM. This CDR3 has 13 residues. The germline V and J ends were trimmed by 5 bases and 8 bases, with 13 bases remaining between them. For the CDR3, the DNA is TGTGCCAGCAGTCCCCCGGACATTTATGAGCAGTTCTTC. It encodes CASSPPDIYEQFF.

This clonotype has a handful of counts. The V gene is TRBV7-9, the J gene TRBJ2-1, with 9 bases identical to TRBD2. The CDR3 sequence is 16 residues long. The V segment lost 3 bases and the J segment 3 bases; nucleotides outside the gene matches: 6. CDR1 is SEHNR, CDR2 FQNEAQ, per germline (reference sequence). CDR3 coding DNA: TGTGCCAGCAGCTTGCGACTAGCGGAGAACTACAATGAGCAGTTCTTC. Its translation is CASSLRLAENYNEQFF.